This T cell receptor (beta chain) was recovered during a study of preoperative IRX-2 immunotherapy in early breast cancer. This clone was detected a few times. This CDR3 contains 16 residues. Germline V gene sequence: CDR1 MNHGY, CDR2 SAAAGT. V was shortened by 5 bases and J by 0 bases, with 11 bases between the two germline ends. Documented treatment: preoperative locoregional IRX-2 cytokine immunotherapy. This phase Ib study tested locoregional IRX-2 cytokine immunotherapy given before surgery. The data were produced by immunoSEQ multiplex PCR, yet TCRdb's version contains in-frame clones alone and is incomplete. The repertoire consists of about 2,700 clones, with about 80% occurring once and the leading ten covering approximately 12%.

This TCR was recovered from a human donor with breast cancer. The material was tumor tissue, obtained before IRX-2 immunotherapy. This chain links TRBV6-8 with TRBJ2-6; a weak D match, TRBD2 (6 bases). For the CDR3, the DNA is TGTGCCAGCAGTGTCCACGGGGGCTCTGGGGCCAACGTCCTGACTTTC. This codes for CASSVHGGSGANVLTF.